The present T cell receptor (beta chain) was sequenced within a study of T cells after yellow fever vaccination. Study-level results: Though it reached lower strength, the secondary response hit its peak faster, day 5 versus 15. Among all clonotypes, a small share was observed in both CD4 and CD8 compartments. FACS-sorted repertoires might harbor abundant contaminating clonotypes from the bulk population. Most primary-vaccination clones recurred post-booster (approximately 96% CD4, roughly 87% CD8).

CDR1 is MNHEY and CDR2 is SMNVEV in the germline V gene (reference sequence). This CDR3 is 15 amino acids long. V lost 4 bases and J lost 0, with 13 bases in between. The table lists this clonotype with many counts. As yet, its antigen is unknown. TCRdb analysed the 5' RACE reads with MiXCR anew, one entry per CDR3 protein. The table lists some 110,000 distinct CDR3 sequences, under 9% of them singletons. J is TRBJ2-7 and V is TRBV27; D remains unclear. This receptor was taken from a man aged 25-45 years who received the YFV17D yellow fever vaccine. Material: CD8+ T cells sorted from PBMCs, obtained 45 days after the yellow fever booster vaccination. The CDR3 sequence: CASSSIERSSYEQYF. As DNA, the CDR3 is TGTGCCAGCAGTTCAATCGAGCGTAGCTCCTACGAGCAGTACTTC.